This T cell receptor beta chain is from a study of T-cell memory formation after mild COVID-19 (dated by TCRdb to the early 2020s). Context from the whole study: TCR sequence clusters from the two donors were largely donor specific. T-cell clones expanding and contracting after mild COVID-19 in two donors were tracked by longitudinal TCRalpha and TCRbeta repertoire sequencing. The cohort was made up of two young adult volunteers, one female and one male, who were previously healthy.

Comments on this clonotype: No cognate antigen has been identified for it. No base qualities exist here, and no much larger clone lies one base off it.

The V and J ends are trimmed by 3 bases and 4 bases, leaving 12 bases between them. CDR3 length: 14 amino acids, cysteine to phenylalanine. Of the read, only the CDR3 DNA is kept; its 42 bases are in frame from base 1. Ficoll-Paque density gradient centrifugation was used to isolate PBMCs. General conclusions and limits of the study: Balanced CD4/CD8 phenotypes were observed for clones contracting from day 15 to 85, whereas a bias towards CD4+ was observed for a second wave of clones expanding from day 15 to 37. Contracting CD4+ clones were located mainly in the CM and EM memory subsets, whereas CD8+ clones were found to be enriched in EMRA. Some responding clones were detected in pre-infection memory, suggesting pre-existing cross-reactive memory T cells joined the SARS-CoV-2 response. SARS-CoV-2 specificity was not confirmed for the second-wave clones peaking on day 37. Only a couple of mild cases were covered by the study, and larger cohorts that include severe cases with pre-infection samples were considered necessary.

TCRdb names Illumina NovaSeq 6000 as the instrument used. cDNA libraries for TCRalpha and TCRbeta were prepared by 5'RACE using constant-segment primers, with sample barcodes and unique molecular identifiers added. RNA was extracted from every sample with Trizol reagent. Amplification of the libraries took two PCR steps, and the second step added a second sample barcode plus Illumina TruSeq adapters. Sequencing of the libraries was done on an Illumina NovaSeq, producing 2 x 150 bp paired-end reads. In the original analysis: The reads were demultiplexed and collapsed into UMI-guided consensus sequences using migec v1.2.7. Using mixcr v2.1.11, the UMI consensuses were aligned to TRA and TRB V and J templates and assembled into clonotypes. Expanded or contracted clonotypes were those called significant by both edgeR and NoisET, with noise models trained on biological replicates. For edgeR calls, a false discovery rate-adjusted p below 0.01 and a log2 fold-change threshold of 1 were applied. As an exploratory analysis of dynamics, max-normalized trajectories of the 1000 most abundant clonotypes were examined with PCA combined with hierarchical clustering. Separately sequenced CD4+ and CD8+ repertoires were used to assign the CD4 or CD8 phenotype of responding clones. TCRdb applied fastp at Q25 and MiXCR to the public reads, then kept only in-frame beta chains. Rows with one shared CDR3 protein collapse into an entry with the most common genes and DNA. The V and J calls come from TCRdb's annotation, not from the publication. This sample has more than 300,000 distinct CDR3 sequences in its table, and roughly an eighth of those were observed once. Approximately 22% of the sample goes to the ten largest clones.

The rearrangement combines TRBV12-3 or TRBV12-4 with TRBJ1-1; no confident D gene assignment can be made. The receptor was derived from a man between 18 and 29 years old who had mild COVID-19 (a few samples of this study predate the infection). The sample titles of this study are shuffled in the database, so cell type and time point are left out; the donor was told from shared clones. The sequencing input was PBMCs or a T cell subset sorted from them (not recorded which). CDR3 loop: CASSFKGEGTEAFF. The nucleotides are TGTGCCAGCAGTTTCAAGGGCGAGGGCACTGAAGCTTTCTTT.